Shown below are 30 T cell receptor beta chains from a single sample sequenced in a study of glioma-infiltrating T cells. Using RNA template, CDR3s of TCR alpha and beta were amplified with iRepertoire arm-PCR. MiXCR, applied by TCRdb to the multiplex PCR reads, yields one record per CDR3 protein. This sample has about 190,000 distinct CDR3 sequences, with about 31% found just once. Sequenced material: glioma tissue, nonneoplastic brain tissue, or PBMCs (not recorded which). The receptor source for this set is a human donor with low-grade glioma or glioblastoma, undergoing nonglioma brain surgery, or in good health (not recorded which).

This clonotype was detected a few times. The J gene is TRBJ1-1, the V gene TRBV30, with D hard to call. The CDR3 has 12 amino acids. V lost 3 bases and J lost 3, with 8 bases in between. Germline CDR1 is GTSNPN and CDR2 is SVGIG (reference sequence). The CDR3 spells CAWRSLDTEAFF. CDR3 coding DNA: TGTGCCTGGAGGAGCTTGGACACTGAAGCTTTCTTT. Based on the CDR3 plus reference TRBV30 and TRBJ1-1, the full variable domain is SQTIHQWPATLVQPVGSPLSLECTVEGTSNPNLYWYRQAAGRGLQLLFYSVGIGQISSEVPQNLSASRPQDRQFILSSKKLLLSDSGFYLCAWRSLDTEAFFGQGTRLTVV.

This clonotype was counted ten times or more. This chain links TRBV7-9 with TRBJ1-5; the D is unclear. The CDR3 is 14 amino acids. Germline V gene sequence: CDR1 SEHNR, CDR2 FQNEAQ (reference sequence). The V and J ends lost 1 base and 4 bases respectively, with 8 bases between them. The CDR3 DNA reads as TGTGCCAGCAGCTTAGAGCCCGGGAATCAGCCCCAGCATTTT. It translates to CASSLEPGNQPQHF. The full variable domain, rest sourced from reference TRBV7-9 and TRBJ1-5, is DTGVSQNPRHKITKRGQNVTFRCDPISEHNRLYWYRQTLGQGPEFLTYFQNEAQLEKSRLLSDRFSAERPKGSFSTLEIQRTEQGDSAMYLCASSLEPGNQPQHFGDGTRLSIL.

Concerning this clonotype itself: Given a much more abundant clone one base away, this may be a read error. The rearrangement links TRBV19 to TRBJ1-1; D may be TRBD1 (6 bases). Germline CDR1 is LNHDA and CDR2 is SQIVND (reference sequence). The CDR3 runs to 15 residues. The CDR3 is CASSPRDTLNTGAFF. The DNA of the CDR3 is TGTGCCAGTTCCCCCCGGGACACCTTGAACACTGGAGCTTTCTTT. The full variable domain, rest sourced from reference TRBV19 and TRBJ1-1, is DGGITQSPKYLFRKEGQNVTLSCEQNLNHDAMYWYRQDPGQGLRLIYYSQIVNDFQKGDIAEGYSVSREKKESFPLTVTSAQKNPTAFYLCASSPRDTLNTGAFFGQGTRLTVV.

This clonotype was detected ten times or more. The chain joins TRBV27 to TRBJ2-7, with 11 positions matching TRBD2. Trimming removed 2 bases from V and 2 bases from J; junction bases left unmatched: 8. From germline, CDR1 is MNHEY and CDR2 SMNVEV (reference sequence). The CDR3 spans 17 residues. This CDR3 is CASSLHTGTSGTYEQYF. The CDR3 DNA sequence: TGTGCCAGCAGTTTACACACCGGGACTAGCGGTACCTACGAGCAGTACTTC.

On this clonotype: It may be a read error: a sequence one base away is much more abundant. The chain links TRBV28 to TRBJ1-1; D uncertain. Germline CDR1 MDHEN, CDR2 SYDVKM. The CDR3 runs to 14 residues. V lost 6 bases and J lost 3, with 14 bases in between. The CDR3: CASRGRRAYTEAFF. CDR3 nucleotides: TGTGCCAGCAGGGGTAGGAGGGCGTACACTGAAGCTTTCTTT.

This clonotype showed up many times. This chain connects TRBV29-1 to TRBJ1-1; no firm D call. V gave up 5 bases and J gave up 4 bases, with 11 bases separating them. The CDR3 extends over 12 amino acids. The germline V gene has CDR1 SQVTM and CDR2 ANQGSEA. The CDR3 sequence is CSVFRSPTEAFF. In DNA form, the CDR3 reads TGCAGCGTTTTCAGGAGCCCCACTGAAGCTTTCTTT. Based on the CDR3 plus reference TRBV29-1 and TRBJ1-1, the full variable domain is SAVISQKPSRDICQRGTSLTIQCQVDSQVTMMFWYRQQPGQSLTLIATANQGSEATYESGFVIDKFPISRPNLTFSTLTVSNMSPEDSSIYLCSVFRSPTEAFFGQGTRLTVV.

V gene TRBV7-3 combines with J gene TRBJ2-2; no clear D. Germline-derived CDR1 and CDR2 are SGHTA and FQGTGA. Trimming removed 5 bases from V and 0 bases from J, with 7 bases in between. CDR3 length equals 14 residues. Written as DNA, the CDR3 is TGTGCCAGCAGCGTGCAGTCGAACACCGGGGAGCTGTTTTTT. It translates to CASSVQSNTGELFF.

This clonotype has only a few counts. This chain joins TRBV12-3 or TRBV12-4 and TRBJ1-2, with D perhaps TRBD1 (6 bases). This CDR3 contains 14 residues. The V and J ends lost 5 bases and 3 bases respectively, with 13 bases between them. The CDR3 protein is CASSPTGRYYGYTF. CDR3 DNA sequence: TGTGCCAGCAGTCCTACAGGGAGGTACTATGGCTACACCTTC.

The chain employs TRBV6-2 or TRBV6-3 and TRBJ2-7; the D gene is possibly TRBD1 (6 bases). There are 18 residues in the CDR3. V was shortened by 5 bases and J by 5 bases, with 28 bases between the two germline ends. Germline V gives CDR1 MNHEY, CDR2 SVGEGT. CDR3 sequence: CASSPRPPRDNISHEQYF. The DNA of the CDR3 is TGTGCCAGCAGTCCGCGGCCGCCCCGGGACAACATTTCCCACGAGCAGTACTTC.

The chain has TRBV4-1 and TRBJ2-6; 7 bases are a match to TRBD1. This CDR3 spans 17 amino acids. CDR1 and CDR2 from the germline V gene are MGHRA and YSYEKL. The V and J ends lost 6 bases and 2 bases, in that order; junction bases with no gene match: 10. In DNA, the CDR3 is TGCGCCAGCAGACCAGAGACAGGGACCCCTGGGGCCAACGTCCTGACTTTC. The encoded protein is CASRPETGTPGANVLTF.

This clonotype occurred many times. The chain recombines TRBV20-1 with TRBJ1-1; D is unclear. The CDR3 consists of 12 residues. Germline-derived CDR1 and CDR2 are DFQATT and SNEGSKA (reference sequence). The V and J ends lost 5 bases and 12 bases respectively, with 19 bases between them. CDR3 nucleotides: TGCAGTGCTGAGAGGTTTGAATCGCAGACTTTCTTT. As protein: CSAERFESQTFF.

The V gene is TRBV6-6, the J gene TRBJ2-1; 15 bases are a match to TRBD2. Germline lookup yields CDR1 MNHNY and CDR2 SVGAGI (reference sequence). The CDR3 sequence is 16 residues long. V was pared by 5 bases and J by 6 bases, with 5 bases of the junction left unmatched. CDR3 sequence: CASSRTSGRAGNEQFF. The DNA for the CDR3 is TGTGCCAGCAGTAGGACTAGCGGGAGGGCCGGCAATGAGCAGTTCTTC.

Here the CDR3 reads CASSQDLGFSETQYF. CDR3 coding DNA: TGTGCCAGCAGCCAAGACCTCGGCTTCTCTGAGACCCAGTACTTC. This chain connects TRBV4-2 to TRBJ2-5; D is unclear. V lost 0 bases and J 5 bases, leaving 13 bases between the germline ends. CDR1 LGHNA and CDR2 YNFKEQ come from the germline V gene. This CDR3 is built from 15 residues.

This clonotype was seen once. The rearrangement uses TRBV29-1 and TRBJ2-7, with TRBD2 matching 11 bases. The V gene's germline CDR1 is SQVTM and CDR2 ANQGSEA. This CDR3 contains 14 residues. After removal of 0 bases from V and 2 bases from J, the junction contained 0 bases not matched to a gene. CDR3 DNA sequence: TGCAGCGTTGAAGAGACTAGCGGGACCTACGAGCAGTACTTC. This gives the protein CSVEETSGTYEQYF.

The CDR3 is CASNLQPGPTQETQYF. In DNA, the CDR3 is TGTGCCAGCAATCTCCAACCGGGACCGACTCAAGAGACCCAGTACTTC. V is TRBV28 and J is TRBJ2-5; either TRBD1 or TRBD2 may fit D (5 bases each). V gave up 7 bases and J gave up 2 bases, with 20 bases separating them. CDR1 and CDR2 from the germline V gene are MDHEN and SYDVKM. This CDR3 region has 16 residues.

This chain uses TRBV19 with TRBJ1-5; D is undetermined. Between the trimmed V and J ends, which lost 4 bases and 2 bases, there was a span of 15 bases. This CDR3 is 16 amino acids long. The V gene's germline CDR1 is LNHDA and CDR2 SQIVND (reference sequence). DNA for the CDR3: TGTGCCAGTAGTAGAGTGGGGAGGTCGGGCAATCAGCCCCAGCATTTT. Protein: CASSRVGRSGNQPQHF.

This clonotype was recorded many times. This chain links TRBV20-1 with TRBJ1-4; 9 bases match TRBD1. Germline V CDR1 and CDR2: DFQATT, SNEGSKA (reference sequence). CDR3 length: 16 residues. With 3 bases clipped from V and 8 bases from J, the junction kept 13 bases outside the gene matches. The CDR3 sequence is CSASIKGTGRIEKLFF. CDR3 bases: TGCAGTGCTAGCATCAAGGGGACAGGGAGGATAGAAAAACTGTTTTTT.

This clonotype was counted many times. The chain has TRBV12-3 or TRBV12-4 and TRBJ2-7; 10 positions match TRBD2. J was trimmed by 12 bases and V by 5 bases; bases with no gene match: 7. CDR3 length: 12 amino acids. The CDR3 is CASSKGTSGVYF. CDR3 nucleotide sequence: TGTGCCAGCAGTAAGGGAACTAGCGGGGTGTACTTC.

This chain links TRBV12-5 with TRBJ1-5; possibly TRBD1 for D (6 bases). This CDR3 has 18 residues. Trimming cost V 1 base and J 2 bases, with 18 bases left between them. The V gene's germline CDR1 is LGHNT and CDR2 FRNRAP. CDR3 DNA: TGTGCTAGTGGTTTGGATTCCAACACAGGGTCCGGCAATCAGCCCCAGCATTTT. As protein: CASGLDSNTGSGNQPQHF.

As to this clonotype: This may arise from a read error, as a much more abundant clone is one base away. The V gene is TRBV6-2 or TRBV6-3, the J gene TRBJ1-1; TRBD1 might be the D (5 bases). The CDR3 extends over 15 amino acids. Germline CDR1 and CDR2: MNHEY and SVGEGT. CDR3 residues: CASSHTGTLNTEAIF. The CDR3 DNA reads as TGCGCCAGCAGCCACACCGGGACTTTGAACACTGAAGCTATCTTT.

The rearrangement joins TRBV6-6 to TRBJ1-2; the D is unclear. The CDR3 is 13 residues long. V gave up 2 bases and J gave up 10 bases, with 14 bases separating them. Germline assignment: CDR1 MNHNY and CDR2 SVGAGI (reference sequence). CDR3 nucleotide sequence: TGTGCCAGCAGTTACAGTCCCCTATGGGCCTACACCTTC. Residues: CASSYSPLWAYTF.

This clonotype was detected ten times or more. This chain joins TRBV5-1 and TRBJ1-1, with no clear D. Germline V CDR1 and CDR2: SGHRS, YFSETQ. This CDR3 contains 14 residues. The V gene lost 5 bases and the J gene lost 5 bases, with 16 bases spanning the gap. The CDR3 spells CASSRTQTRTEAFF. CDR3 coding DNA: TGCGCCAGCAGTCGGACTCAAACGCGGACTGAAGCTTTCTTT.

V gene TRBV7-2 combines with J gene TRBJ2-7; D is ambiguous. The CDR3 is made up of 17 amino acids. Per the germline V gene, CDR1 is SGHTA and CDR2 is FQGNSA. Between the trimmed V and J ends, which lost 2 bases and 5 bases, there was a span of 22 bases. For the CDR3, the DNA is TGTGCCAGCAGCTTAATGAACGGGTTAAGCTCCTACAACGAGCAGTACTTC. Its protein product is CASSLMNGLSSYNEQYF.

This clonotype was seen repeatedly, ten times or more. The chain is built from TRBV29-1 and TRBJ2-5, with no clear D. CDR1 and CDR2 (germline): SQVTM, ANQGSEA. V lost 0 bases to trimming and J lost 1 base, with 12 bases between them. The CDR3 contains 15 residues. CDR3 protein: CSVEDRKAPQETQYF. The CDR3 DNA is TGCAGCGTTGAAGATCGGAAAGCCCCCCAAGAGACCCAGTACTTC.

This clonotype was observed many times. For the CDR3, the DNA is TGCAGCGTTCAGGGGGGGATATTGAACACTGAAGCTTTCTTT. Its protein product is CSVQGGILNTEAFF. This chain uses TRBV29-1 with TRBJ1-1; TRBD1 matches at 7 bases. The V gene's germline CDR1 is SQVTM and CDR2 ANQGSEA. V was clipped by 5 bases and J by 0 bases; unmatched bases: 6. This CDR3 contains 14 residues.

Regarding this clonotype: With a much larger clone just one base away, this may be a read error. The chain has TRBV5-1 and TRBJ1-1, with 7 positions matching TRBD1. CDR3 length: 14 amino acids. Germline V gives CDR1 SGHRS, CDR2 YFSETQ. Germline trimming cut 0 bases from V and 5 bases from J; bases unmatched to any gene: 4. CDR3 protein: CASSLEGALTEAFF. DNA of the CDR3: TGCGCCAGCAGCTTGGAGGGGGCATTAACTGAAGCTTTCTTT.

This clonotype occurred many times. The V and J genes are TRBV28 and TRBJ2-5, with 7 bases fitting TRBD1. The CDR3 loop spans 12 amino acids. Trimming at V came to 8 bases and at J to 5 bases, leaving 5 bases not matched to a gene. Looked up from germline, CDR1 is MDHEN and CDR2 is SYDVKM. CDR3 in DNA: TGTGCCAGCCACAGGGGTGGTGAGACCCAGTACTTC. Its protein is CASHRGGETQYF.

This clonotype was found many times. The chain combines TRBV20-1 with TRBJ2-7, with a possible D match to TRBD2 (5 bases). Germline lookup yields CDR1 DFQATT and CDR2 SNEGSKA (reference sequence). The germline V and J ends were trimmed by 6 bases and 7 bases, with 28 bases remaining between them. The CDR3 covers 16 residues. DNA for the CDR3: TGCAGTGCCCCTATCCGGGGAGAAGGCCATCGGAGAGAGCAGTACTTC. The encoded protein is CSAPIRGEGHRREQYF.

As for this clonotype: A read error may explain this, as a much larger clone is one base away. The J gene is TRBJ2-5, the V gene TRBV5-4, with 12 bases fitting TRBD2. This CDR3 has 16 residues. Germline CDR1 reads SGHNT; CDR2 reads YYREEE (reference sequence). The CDR3 loop reads CASSPGTSGSRETKYF. In nucleotides, the CDR3 is TGTGCCAGCAGCCCTGGGACTAGCGGGTCCCGGGAGACCAAGTACTTC.

The V and J genes are TRBV27 and TRBJ2-7, with 7 positions matching TRBD2. CDR3 length equals 15 residues. From germline, CDR1 is MNHEY and CDR2 SMNVEV (reference sequence). With 5 bases clipped from V and 0 bases from J, the junction kept 7 bases outside the gene matches. DNA for the CDR3: TGTGCCAGCAGTGCCAAGGGACTATCCTCCTACGAGCAGTACTTC. Its protein is CASSAKGLSSYEQYF.